This T cell receptor (beta chain) was profiled in a study of cytomegalovirus exposure and HLA in healthy donors. Primers included in the PCR were 60 Vbeta and 13 Jbeta primers. Here immunoSEQ multiplex PCR was the method, and the copy in TCRdb shows in-frame clones only, minus some. The sample carries around 120,000 clones, roughly four fifths recorded once. The sample holds a few counts of this clone. J gave up 6 bases and V 7 bases, and 11 bases lay outside the gene matches. Per germline, CDR1 SGHTA and CDR2 FQGNSA. CDR3 size: 14 residues. V and J are TRBV7-2 and TRBJ2-7; 8 bases are a match to TRBD2. The clonotype was recovered from a young woman in good health and CMV-seropositive. The specimen sequenced was PBMCs. CDR3 amino acids: CASTRNSGGGEQYF. The CDR3 region has the DNA TGTGCCAGCACCCGCAATTCGGGAGGGGGCGAGCAGTACTTC.